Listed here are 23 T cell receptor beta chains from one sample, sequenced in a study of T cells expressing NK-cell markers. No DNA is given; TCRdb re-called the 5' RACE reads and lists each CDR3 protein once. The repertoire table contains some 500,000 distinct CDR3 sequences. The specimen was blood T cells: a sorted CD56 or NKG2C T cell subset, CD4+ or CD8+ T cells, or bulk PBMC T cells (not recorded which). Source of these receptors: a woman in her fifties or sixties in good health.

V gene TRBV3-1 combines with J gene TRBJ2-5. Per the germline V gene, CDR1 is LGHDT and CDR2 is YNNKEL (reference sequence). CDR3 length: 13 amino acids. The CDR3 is CASQNLYQETQYF.

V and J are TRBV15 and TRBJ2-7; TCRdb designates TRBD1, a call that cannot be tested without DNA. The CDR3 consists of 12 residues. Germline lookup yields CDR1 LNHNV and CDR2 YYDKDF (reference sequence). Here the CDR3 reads CATSAGQGQWYF.

This CDR3 is CASSPQSISGNTIYF. V usage is TRBV18 and J usage is TRBJ1-3. Germline V CDR1 and CDR2: KGHSH, LQKENI. This CDR3 comprises 15 residues.

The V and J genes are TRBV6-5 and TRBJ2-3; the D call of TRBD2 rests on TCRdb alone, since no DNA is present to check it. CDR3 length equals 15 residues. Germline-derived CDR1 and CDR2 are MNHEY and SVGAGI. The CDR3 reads CASSLAGGYADTQYF.

The CDR3 protein is CASSLRTLGLAGGADTQYF. This chain uses TRBV5-5 with TRBJ2-3; TCRdb's D call, TRBD2, is unchecked because there is no DNA. CDR1 is SGHKS and CDR2 is YYEKEE in the germline V gene (reference sequence). The CDR3 length is 19 residues.

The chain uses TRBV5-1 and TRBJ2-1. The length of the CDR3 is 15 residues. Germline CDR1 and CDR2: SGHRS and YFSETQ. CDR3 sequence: CASSLERTLDNEQFF.

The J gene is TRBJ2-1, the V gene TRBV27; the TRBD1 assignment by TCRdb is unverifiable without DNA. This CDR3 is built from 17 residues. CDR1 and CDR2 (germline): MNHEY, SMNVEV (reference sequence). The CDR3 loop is CASSFPAGAGRVHEQFF.

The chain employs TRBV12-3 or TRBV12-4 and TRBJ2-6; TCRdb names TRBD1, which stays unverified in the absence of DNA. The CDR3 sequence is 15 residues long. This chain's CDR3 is CASVAGSAGANVLTF.

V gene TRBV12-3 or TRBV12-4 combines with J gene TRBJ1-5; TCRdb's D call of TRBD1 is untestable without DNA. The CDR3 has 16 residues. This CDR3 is CASSFGGQGVGQPQHF.

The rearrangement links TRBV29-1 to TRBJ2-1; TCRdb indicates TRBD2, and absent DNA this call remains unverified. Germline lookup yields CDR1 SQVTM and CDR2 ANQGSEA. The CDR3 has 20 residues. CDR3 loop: CSAYTPTHSGRATSYNEQFF.

Here the CDR3 reads CASSLWRSSTDTQYF. V usage is TRBV12-3 or TRBV12-4 and J usage is TRBJ2-3; TCRdb selects TRBD1, and the lack of DNA leaves this call unchecked. The CDR3 contains 15 residues.

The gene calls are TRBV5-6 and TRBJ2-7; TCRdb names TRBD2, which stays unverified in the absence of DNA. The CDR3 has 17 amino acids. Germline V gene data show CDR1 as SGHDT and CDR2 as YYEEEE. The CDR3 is CASSLLRLAATSYEQYF. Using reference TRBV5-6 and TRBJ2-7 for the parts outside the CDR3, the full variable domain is DAGVTQSPTHLIKTRGQQVTLRCSPKSGHDTVSWYQQALGQGPQFIFQYYEEEERQRGNFPDRFSGHQFPNYSSELNVNALLLGDSALYLCASSLLRLAATSYEQYFGPGTRLTVT.

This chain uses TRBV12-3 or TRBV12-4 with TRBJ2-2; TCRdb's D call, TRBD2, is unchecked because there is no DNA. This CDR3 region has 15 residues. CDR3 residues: CASSLSAGLTGELFF.

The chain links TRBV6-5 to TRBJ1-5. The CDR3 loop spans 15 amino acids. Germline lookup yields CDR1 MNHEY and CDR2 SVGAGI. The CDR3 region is CASSSQTGANQPQHF.

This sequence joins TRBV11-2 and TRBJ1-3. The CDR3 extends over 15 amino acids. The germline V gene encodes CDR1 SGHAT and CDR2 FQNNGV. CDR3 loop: CASSQRRQQGNTIYF.

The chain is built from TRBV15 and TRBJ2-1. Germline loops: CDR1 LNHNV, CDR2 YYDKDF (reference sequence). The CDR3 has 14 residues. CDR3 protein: CATSRDKVNNEQFF.

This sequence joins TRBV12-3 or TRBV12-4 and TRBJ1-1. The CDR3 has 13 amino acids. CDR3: CASSSPGLIKAFF.

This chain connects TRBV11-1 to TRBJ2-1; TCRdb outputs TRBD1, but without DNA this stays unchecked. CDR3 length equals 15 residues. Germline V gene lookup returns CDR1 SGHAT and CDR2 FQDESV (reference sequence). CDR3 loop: CASSLELGVNNEQFF.

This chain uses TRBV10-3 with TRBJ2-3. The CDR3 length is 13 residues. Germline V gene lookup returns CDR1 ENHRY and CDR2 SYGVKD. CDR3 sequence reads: CAISDGSSDTQYF.

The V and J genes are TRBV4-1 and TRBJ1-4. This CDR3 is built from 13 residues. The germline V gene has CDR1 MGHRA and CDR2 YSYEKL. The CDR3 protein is CASSQAWSEKLFF.

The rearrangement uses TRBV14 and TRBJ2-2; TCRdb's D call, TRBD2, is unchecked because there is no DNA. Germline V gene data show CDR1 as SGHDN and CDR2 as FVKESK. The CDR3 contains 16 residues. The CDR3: CASSRGGGSKAGELFF.

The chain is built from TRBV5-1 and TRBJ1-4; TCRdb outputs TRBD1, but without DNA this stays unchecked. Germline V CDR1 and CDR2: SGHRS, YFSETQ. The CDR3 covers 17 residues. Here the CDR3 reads CASSPGDRRSTNEKLFF.

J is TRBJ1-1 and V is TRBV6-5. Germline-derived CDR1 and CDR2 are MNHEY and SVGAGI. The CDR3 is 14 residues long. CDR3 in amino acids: CASRYDELNTEAFF.